The table lists the clone carrying this T cell receptor (beta chain) with a count of one. Its target is not known. The data were taken from a study of cytomegalovirus exposure and HLA in healthy donors. Whole-study results and caveats: High sensitivity and specificity were reportedly achieved when the classifier diagnosed cytomegalovirus status. Three of the chains that were CMV-associated were confirmed in vitro to be specific for CMV antigens. For most TCR sequences rarity was the rule, although some public TCRs occurred in many donors.

Only in-frame clones appear in the TCRdb table, and some are missing; sequencing was by immunoSEQ multiplex PCR. The table records some 170,000 clones, roughly 86% of them present only once. After removal of 5 bases from V and 3 bases from J, the junction contained 3 bases not matched to a gene. CDR3 length: 14 amino acids. The V gene's germline CDR1 is SEHNR and CDR2 FQNEAQ (reference sequence). This clonotype was sampled from a man between 18 and 29 years old in good health and CMV-seropositive. The chain employs TRBV7-9 and TRBJ1-5; 8 bases align to TRBD1. The sample consisted of PBMCs. The CDR3 loop reads CASSRTGTNQPQHF. For the CDR3, the DNA is TGTGCCAGCAGCCGGACAGGGACCAATCAGCCCCAGCATTTT.